The clone carrying this T cell receptor beta chain was observed once. Authors' analysis steps: By means of reference gene primer amplification, nucleated cell counts were estimated. Using immunoSEQ multiplex PCR, the repertoire was profiled, and TCRdb retains in-frame clones only, with some absent. V and J calls and clone size are those listed in that table; D and trimming were worked out from the DNA. The sample records roughly 59,000 clones, around 74% being singletons. The data were taken from a study of blood T cell repertoires in COVID-19. Overall study context: Acute-phase and convalescent COVID-19 samples originated in the United States, Italy and Spain. PBMCs, B-cell-depleted T cells, or T cells provided the cDNA or gDNA that made up the material.

Germline CDR1 reads GTSNPN; CDR2 reads SVGIG (reference sequence). The V end was cut by 1 base, the J end by 4 bases, with 13 bases between. The CDR3 contains 15 residues. The TCR originated in a woman between 50 and 59 years old with active or convalescent COVID-19. J is TRBJ2-2 and V is TRBV30; tentative D call: TRBD2 (5 bases). Sequencing was done on a sample of peripheral blood. CDR3 bases: TGTGCCTGGAGTGGACGGCGGGTTGGCACCGGGGAGCTGTTTTTT. Translated: CAWSGRRVGTGELFF.